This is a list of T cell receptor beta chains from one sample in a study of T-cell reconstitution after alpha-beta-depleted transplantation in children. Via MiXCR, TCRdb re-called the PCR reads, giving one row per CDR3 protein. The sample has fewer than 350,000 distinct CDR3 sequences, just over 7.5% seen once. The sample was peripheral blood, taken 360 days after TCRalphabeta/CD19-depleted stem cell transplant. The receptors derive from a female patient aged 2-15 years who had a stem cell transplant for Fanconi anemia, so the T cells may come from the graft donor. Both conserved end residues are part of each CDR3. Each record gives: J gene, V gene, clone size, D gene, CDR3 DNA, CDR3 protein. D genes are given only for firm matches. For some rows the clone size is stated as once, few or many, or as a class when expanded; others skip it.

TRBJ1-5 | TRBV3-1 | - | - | TGTGCCAGCAGCCAGGGGAGGGGGCCCCAGCATTTT | CASSQGRGPQHF
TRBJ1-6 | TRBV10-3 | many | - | TGTGCCATCAATAGGGAGAAGGACAGTTCACCCCTCCACTTT | CAINREKDSSPLHF
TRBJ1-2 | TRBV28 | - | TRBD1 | TGTGCCAGCAGGGCACGGACAGGGTACTATGGCTACACCTTC | CASRARTGYYGYTF
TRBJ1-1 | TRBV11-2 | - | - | TGTGCCAGCAGCTTAGTGTGGGCAGGGGAGTTGAACACTGAAGCTTTCTTT | CASSLVWAGELNTEAFF
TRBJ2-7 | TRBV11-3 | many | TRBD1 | TGTGCCAGCAGCTACCGGACAGGGTTTACCAACGAGCAGTACTTC | CASSYRTGFTNEQYF
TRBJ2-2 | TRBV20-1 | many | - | TGCAGTGCGTCTAGCTTAAAGAACACCGGGGAGCTGTTTTTT | CSASSLKNTGELFF
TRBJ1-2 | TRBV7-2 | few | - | TGTGCCAGCAGCTTAGAAGCTCACCGCTATGGCTACACCTTC | CASSLEAHRYGYTF
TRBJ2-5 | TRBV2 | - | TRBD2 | TGTGCCAGCAGTGAAGCGTGGGGACTAGCGGGGCGGTACCAAGAGACCCAGTACTTC | CASSEAWGLAGRYQETQYF
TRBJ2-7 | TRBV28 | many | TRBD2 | TGTGCCAGCAGTCGATATACTAGCGGGGGGGCCTACGAGCAGTACTTC | CASSRYTSGGAYEQYF
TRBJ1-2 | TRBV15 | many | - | TGTGCCACCAGCAGAAACGCTTACTATGGCTACACCTTC | CATSRNAYYGYTF
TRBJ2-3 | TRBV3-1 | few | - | TGTGCCAGCAGCCTCGGGGACATCGCAGATACGCAGTATTTT | CASSLGDIADTQYF
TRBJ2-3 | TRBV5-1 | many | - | TGCGCCAGCAGTTTAGACAGCGTCACAGATACGCAGTATTTT | CASSLDSVTDTQYF
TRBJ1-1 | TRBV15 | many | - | TGTGCCACCAGCAGGGACCCTGGCGGGGGGGGCACTGAAGCTTTCTTT | CATSRDPGGGGTEAFF
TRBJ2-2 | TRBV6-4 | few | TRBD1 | TGTGCCAGCAGTGACCCCGGACAGGGGGTCCCCGGGGAGCTGTTTTTT | CASSDPGQGVPGELFF
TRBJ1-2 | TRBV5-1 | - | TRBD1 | TGCGCCAGCAGCACACCGGGACAGGGGAGATATGGCTACACCTTC | CASSTPGQGRYGYTF
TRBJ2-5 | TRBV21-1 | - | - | TGTGCCAGCAGCAAATACCACGGGGCGGAGACCCAGTACTTC | CASSKYHGAETQYF
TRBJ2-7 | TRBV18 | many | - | TGTGCCAGCTCACCGGGGGCGGGTTACGAGCAGTACTTC | CASSPGAGYEQYF